This T cell receptor (beta chain) comes out of a study of cytomegalovirus exposure and HLA in healthy donors. Study-level information: As an earlier analysis found, about 179 million T cells yielded about 100 million unique TCR beta sequences. Study observations and caveats: In a later analysis, a genetic analysis reported fewer productive-TCR N-insertions in an Asian-associated ancestry cluster than the cohort average.

Germline-derived CDR1 and CDR2 are SNHLY and FYNNEI. The length of the CDR3 is 15 residues. The V and J ends lost 4 bases and 3 bases, in that order; junction bases with no gene match: 5. As for this clone: The antigen is undetermined.

Primers: 60 Vbeta forward and 13 Jbeta reverse. The method was immunoSEQ multiplex PCR; TCRdb's version includes in-frame clones alone and lacks a portion of them. This sample yields some 120,000 clones, of which 80% to 90% are seen a single time; about 11% belongs to the top ten. J is TRBJ2-1 and V is TRBV2, with 8 bases that match TRBD2. The sequence was collected from a male donor in good health and CMV-seropositive. Material for sequencing was PBMCs. Written as DNA, the CDR3 is TGTGCCAGCAGTGTGTCAGCGGGAGACTACAATGAGCAGTTCTTC. This encodes CASSVSAGDYNEQFF.